This TCR beta chain is drawn from a study of T cells after yellow fever vaccination (dated 2019 in TCRdb). Background for the entire study: The SMART-Seq v4 Ultra Low Input RNA kit was used to prepare libraries from fractions with low cell numbers. Blood samples were taken at several timepoints before and after primary and secondary immunization, and bulk PBMC replicates and cell subsets were isolated. Two healthy male donors, one aged 18 to 30 and one aged 30 to 40 years, made up the cohort. To follow T-cell clones before and after both primary and booster YFV17D yellow fever vaccination, bulk TCR alpha and beta repertoires underwent longitudinal sequencing.

About this clonotype: The specificity of this receptor is unknown. No quality values exist for individual bases; no much larger clone is one base distant.

Synthesis of TCR cDNA relied on 5'RACE template switching, a step that introduced a universal primer site along with unique molecular identifiers. Priming of cDNA synthesis was performed from both the TCR alpha and TCR beta constant segments. Library amplification involved two PCR steps, and the second step added sample barcodes and sequencing adapters. Sequencing of the libraries was done on either Illumina HiSeq 2500 (2x100 bp) or NovaSeq (2x150 bp). Processing in the source paper ran as follows. Reads were demultiplexed and collapsed into UMI consensus sequences with MIGEC, and V(D)J alignment was performed with MiXCR. Vaccine-responding clonotypes were identified with edgeR using replicate PBMC samples, with FDR below 0.01 and a log2 fold change above 5 up to day 15 being required. Each bulk clonotype was labeled CD4 or CD8 based on which sequenced repertoire, CD4 or CD8, contained the clonotype at higher abundance. TCRdb took the public reads, trimmed them with fastp at Q25, ran MiXCR for clone calling and kept in-frame beta chains. Each record represents a unique CDR3 protein, reported with the most common genes and DNA among its rows. TCRdb's processing, not the authors', yielded these V and J calls. The table for this sample lists about 350,000 distinct CDR3 sequences; 7% to 9% of them were counted only once. Together, the top ten hold roughly a sixth of the sample.

On the study overall, not on this receptor specifically: Only a couple of donors were included in the study, so the extent to which the findings can be generalized is limited. Most clones expanded after primary vaccination were re-detected after the booster (just under 97% of CD4 and around 88% of CD8), suggesting broad memory maintenance. Compared with the primary T-cell response, the secondary T-cell response was weaker but faster, peaking on day 5 rather than day 15. Because abundant contaminating clonotypes from the bulk population could be contained in FACS-sorted repertoires, computational filtering was required. A small fraction of clonotypes showed up in both the CD4 and CD8 compartments, probably as a result of convergent recombination.

Via the germline V gene, CDR1 is MNHEY and CDR2 SVGAGI. From cysteine to phenylalanine, the CDR3 is 15 amino acids long. The retained sequence is limited to the CDR3, 45 bases, with the frame set at the first base. From V the trimming removes 3 bases and from J it removes 4 bases, while the gene matches leave 6 bases of the junction unaccounted for. What the treatment or condition label conveys for this sample: live attenuated yellow fever vaccine strain. At each blood-draw timepoint, two biological replicates of bulk PBMCs were collected. PBMCs were isolated from peripheral blood using a standard Ficoll-Paque protocol. TriZol was used to extract RNA from bulk PBMCs, from CD4 and CD8 fractions, and from dextramer-positive and dextramer-negative fractions.

The source was PBMCs, collected roughly 47 days after the first yellow fever vaccination. The rearranged segments are TRBV6-5 and TRBJ2-1; the central 7 bases match TRBD2. The clonotype originates from a man younger than 35 who received the YFV17D yellow fever vaccine. The nucleotide sequence is TGTGCCAGCAGTTATCGGAGCGGGGATTACAATGAGCAGTTCTTC. Its protein product is CASSYRSGDYNEQFF.